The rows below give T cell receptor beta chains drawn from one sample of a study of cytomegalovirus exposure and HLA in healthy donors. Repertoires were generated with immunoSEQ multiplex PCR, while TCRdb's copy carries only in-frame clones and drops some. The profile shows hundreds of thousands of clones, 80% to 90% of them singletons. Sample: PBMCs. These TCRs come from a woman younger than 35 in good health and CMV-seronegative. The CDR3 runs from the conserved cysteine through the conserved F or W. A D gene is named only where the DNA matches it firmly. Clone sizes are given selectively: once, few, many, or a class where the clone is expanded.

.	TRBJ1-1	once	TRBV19	CASSRRVDTEAFF	TGTGCCAGTAGTAGGCGGGTTGACACTGAAGCTTTCTTT
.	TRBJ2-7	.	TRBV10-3	CAISGGVTYEQYF	TGTGCCATCAGTGGCGGGGTGACCTACGAGCAGTACTTC
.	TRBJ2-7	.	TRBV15	CATSLDYSGPGYEQYF	TGTGCCACCAGCCTCGATTACTCGGGTCCTGGCTACGAGCAGTACTTC
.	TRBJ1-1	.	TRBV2	CASSGDWGGDPNTEAFF	TGTGCCAGCAGTGGGGATTGGGGGGGCGACCCAAACACTGAAGCTTTCTTT
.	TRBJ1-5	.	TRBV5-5	CASSFQGIGNQPQHF	TGTGCCAGCAGCTTCCAGGGTATCGGCAATCAGCCCCAGCATTTT
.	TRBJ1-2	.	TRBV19	CASSAQGSIYGYTF	TGTGCCAGTAGTGCCCAGGGGTCTATCTATGGCTACACCTTC
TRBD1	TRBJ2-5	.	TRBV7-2	CASSLVVTGARGETQYF	TGTGCCAGCAGCTTAGTTGTGACAGGGGCGAGGGGGGAGACCCAGTACTTC
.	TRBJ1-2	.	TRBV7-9	CASSPMAGRDYGYTF	TGTGCCAGCAGCCCAATGGCGGGGCGCGACTATGGCTACACCTTC
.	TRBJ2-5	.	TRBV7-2	CASSMGAGAPQETQYF	TGTGCCAGCAGCATGGGAGCGGGTGCACCCCAAGAGACCCAGTACTTC
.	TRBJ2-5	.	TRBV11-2	CASSLEAGTPGTQYF	TGTGCCAGCAGCTTAGAGGCGGGGACCCCAGGGACCCAGTACTTC
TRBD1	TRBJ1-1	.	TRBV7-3	CASSLYGQGVMNTEAFF	TGTGCCAGCAGCTTATATGGGCAGGGGGTAATGAACACTGAAGCTTTCTTT
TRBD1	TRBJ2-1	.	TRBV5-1	CASSLEGTANHYNEQFF	TGCGCCAGCAGCTTGGAAGGGACAGCAAACCACTACAATGAGCAGTTCTTC
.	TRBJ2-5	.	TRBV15	CATSRAGRSKETQYF	TGTGCCACCAGCAGAGCGGGGAGATCCAAAGAGACCCAGTACTTC
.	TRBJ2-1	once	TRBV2	CASSEFKAGATYNEQFF	TGTGCCAGCAGTGAATTCAAGGCGGGGGCTACCTACAATGAGCAGTTCTTC
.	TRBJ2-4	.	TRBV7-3	CASSPHPRSRGTELNIQYF	TGTGCCAGCAGCCCCCATCCTCGGAGCCGGGGGACAGAATTAAACATTCAGTACTTC
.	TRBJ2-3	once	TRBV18	CASSPQRTIGTDTQYF	TGTGCCAGCTCACCACAACGGACTATTGGCACAGATACGCAGTATTTT
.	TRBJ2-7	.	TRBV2	CASSESQWSSYEQYF	TGTGCCAGCAGTGAGTCGCAGTGGAGCTCCTACGAGCAGTACTTC
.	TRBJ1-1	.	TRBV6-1	CASSEIDTEAFF	TGTGCCAGCAGTGAAATAGACACTGAAGCTTTCTTT
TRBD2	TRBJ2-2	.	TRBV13	CASSASGGATGELFF	TGTGCCAGCAGCGCTAGCGGGGGAGCGACCGGGGAGCTGTTTTTT
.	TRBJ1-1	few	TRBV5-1	CASRVTGFTEAFF	TGCGCCAGCAGGGTTACAGGTTTCACTGAAGCTTTCTTT
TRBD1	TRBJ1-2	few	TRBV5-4	CASSPPQGIYYGYTF	TGTGCCAGCAGCCCTCCACAGGGGATTTACTATGGCTACACCTTC
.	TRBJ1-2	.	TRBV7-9	CASSSRQRANYGYTF	TGTGCCAGCAGCTCACGACAGCGAGCTAACTATGGCTACACCTTC
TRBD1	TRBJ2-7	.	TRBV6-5	CASSQDGTELYEQYF	TGTGCCAGCAGCCAAGACGGGACAGAGCTATACGAGCAGTACTTC
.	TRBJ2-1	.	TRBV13	CASSLGRSSYNEQFF	TGTGCCAGCAGCTTAGGACGGAGCTCCTACAATGAGCAGTTCTTC
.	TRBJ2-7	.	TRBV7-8	CASSPGSYEQYF	TGTGCCAGCAGCCCAGGCAGCTACGAGCAGTACTTC
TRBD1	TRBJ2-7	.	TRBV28	CASSGTGESYEQYF	TGTGCCAGCAGCGGGACAGGGGAGTCCTACGAGCAGTACTTC
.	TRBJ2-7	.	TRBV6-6	CASSYERPYEQYF	TGTGCCAGCAGTTACGAGCGGCCGTACGAGCAGTACTTC
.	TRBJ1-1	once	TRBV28	CASISGAAGNTEAFF	TGTGCCAGCATCTCCGGGGCAGCGGGGAACACTGAAGCTTTCTTT
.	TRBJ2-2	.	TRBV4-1	CASSQDLGGRSGGELFF	TGCGCCAGCAGCCAAGATTTGGGGGGGCGTTCGGGCGGGGAGCTGTTTTTT
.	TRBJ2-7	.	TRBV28	CASRQGLYEQYF	TGTGCCAGCAGACAGGGTCTCTACGAGCAGTACTTC
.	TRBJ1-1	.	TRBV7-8	CASSPPYGGNTEAFF	TGTGCCAGCAGCCCACCTTACGGGGGGAACACTGAAGCTTTCTTT
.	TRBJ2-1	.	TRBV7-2	CASSRGLTNEQFF	TGTGCCAGCAGCAGAGGACTAACAAATGAGCAGTTCTTC
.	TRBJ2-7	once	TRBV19	CASSPLGDEQYF	TGTGCCAGTAGTCCGTTGGGAGACGAGCAGTACTTC
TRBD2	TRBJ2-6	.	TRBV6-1	CASRTGGSGANVLTF	TGTGCCAGCCGCACGGGGGGCTCTGGGGCCAACGTCCTGACTTTC
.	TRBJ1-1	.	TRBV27	CASSLSTGPSTEAFF	TGTGCCAGCAGTCTCTCTACAGGGCCTAGCACTGAAGCTTTCTTT
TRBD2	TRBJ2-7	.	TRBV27	CASSSGVRLAAYEQYF	TGTGCCAGCAGTTCCGGGGTGAGACTAGCAGCTTACGAGCAGTACTTC
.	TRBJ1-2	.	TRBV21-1	CASSTTGQLFYGYTF	TGTGCCAGCTCAACGACGGGACAGCTGTTTTATGGCTACACCTTC
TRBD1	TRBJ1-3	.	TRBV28	CASSLRGTGQISGNTIYF	TGTGCCAGCAGCCTACGCGGGACAGGGCAGATCTCTGGAAACACCATATATTTT
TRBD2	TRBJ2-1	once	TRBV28	CASSFPSGAYNEQFF	TGTGCCAGCAGTTTTCCTAGCGGGGCTTACAATGAGCAGTTCTTC
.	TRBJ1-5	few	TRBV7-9	CASSLSQGINQPQHF	TGTGCCAGCAGCTTATCACAGGGTATCAATCAGCCCCAGCATTTT
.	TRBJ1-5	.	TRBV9	CASSPGLTSVDQPQHF	TGTGCCAGCAGCCCTGGACTGACTTCCGTCGATCAGCCCCAGCATTTT
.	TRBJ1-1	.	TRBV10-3	CAISESGGANTEAFF	TGTGCCATCAGTGAGTCTGGCGGGGCCAACACTGAAGCTTTCTTT
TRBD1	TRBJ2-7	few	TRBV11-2	CASSTGGTYEQYF	TGTGCCAGCAGCACAGGGGGCACCTACGAGCAGTACTTC
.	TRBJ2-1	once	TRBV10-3	CAISERRKTEQFF	TGTGCCATCAGTGAAAGGCGGAAGACCGAGCAGTTCTTC
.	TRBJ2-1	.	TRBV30	CAWRSQVDNEQFF	TGTGCCTGGAGGAGTCAGGTGGACAATGAGCAGTTCTTC